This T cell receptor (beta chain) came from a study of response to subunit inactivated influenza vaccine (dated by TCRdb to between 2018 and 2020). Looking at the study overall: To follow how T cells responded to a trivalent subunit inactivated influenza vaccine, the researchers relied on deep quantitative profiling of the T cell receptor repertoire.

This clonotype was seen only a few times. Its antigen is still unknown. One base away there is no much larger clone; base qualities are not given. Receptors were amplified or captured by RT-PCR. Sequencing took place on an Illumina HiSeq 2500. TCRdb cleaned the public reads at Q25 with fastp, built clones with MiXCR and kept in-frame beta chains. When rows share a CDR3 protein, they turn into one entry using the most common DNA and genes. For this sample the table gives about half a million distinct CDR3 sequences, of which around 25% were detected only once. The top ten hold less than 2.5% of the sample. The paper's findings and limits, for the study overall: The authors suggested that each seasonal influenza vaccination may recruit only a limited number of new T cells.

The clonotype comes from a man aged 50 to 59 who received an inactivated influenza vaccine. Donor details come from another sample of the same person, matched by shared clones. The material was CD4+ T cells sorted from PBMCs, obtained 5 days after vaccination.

The sequenced DNA: TGTGCCAGCAGCCAAGAGTACCCACAGAATAATTCACCCCTCCACTTT. This yields the protein CASSQEYPQNNSPLHF. The chain uses TRBV4-2 and TRBJ1-6, with the D gene too uncertain to name. Reading from cysteine to phenylalanine, the CDR3 counts 16 amino acids. Of the read, only the CDR3 DNA is kept; its 48 bases are in frame from base 1. V is reduced by 0 bases and J by 5 bases, leaving a spacing of 11 bases between them. Looking up the germline V gene yields CDR1 LGHNA and CDR2 YNFKEQ.